A selection of T cell receptor beta chains follows, all from one sample in a study of technical replicates of blood from a handful of donors. TCRdb keeps only in-frame clones here, not all; method: immunoSEQ multiplex PCR. This table has 65,000 to 95,000 clones, nearly 98% appearing once. The sequencing sample was made of T cells isolated from PBMCs. These receptors were obtained from a human donor in good health. Each CDR3 is given with its conserved first and last residue. D genes are given only for firm matches. Some rows have no size entry. The others give once, few or many, or a class for an expanded clone.

>TRBD1|TRBJ1-2|TRBV19|-
CASKMDRDRGYGYTF
TGTGCCAGTAAGATGGACCGGGACAGGGGGTATGGCTACACCTTC
>-|TRBJ1-1|TRBV2|-
CASNRMNTEAFF
TGTGCCAGCAACAGAATGAACACTGAAGCTTTCTTT
>TRBD1|TRBJ2-1|TRBV6-6|-
CASSLGRGTYNEQFF
TGTGCCAGCAGTTTAGGCAGGGGGACCTACAATGAGCAGTTCTTC
>-|TRBJ1-5|TRBV7-6|-
CASSLAGGGNQPQHF
TGTGCCAGCAGCTTAGCGGGAGGGGGCAATCAGCCCCAGCATTTT
>TRBD1|TRBJ2-7|TRBV7-2|-
CASSYPGQGRYEQYF
TGTGCCAGCAGCTACCCGGGACAGGGTAGGTACGAGCAGTACTTC
>-|TRBJ2-7|TRBV29-1|-
CSARAGLGFGEQYF
TGCAGCGCCAGAGCTGGACTGGGGTTTGGTGAGCAGTACTTC
>TRBD2|TRBJ2-1|TRBV11-2|-
CASRSLPGLDRGRQFF
TGTGCCAGCAGATCACTTCCGGGACTAGATAGGGGAAGGCAGTTCTTC
>TRBD1|TRBJ1-2|TRBV28|-
CASSGKSDRRGLTF
TGTGCCAGCAGTGGGAAGTCGGACAGGCGAGGGCTCACCTTC
>-|TRBJ1-2|TRBV28|once
CAGNRVPLANYGYTF
TGTGCCGGAAACAGGGTCCCTCTCGCTAACTATGGCTACACCTTC
>-|TRBJ2-7|TRBV19|once
CASSFRATGFEQYF
TGTGCCAGTAGTTTCAGGGCCACAGGGTTCGAGCAGTACTTC
>TRBD1|TRBJ1-1|TRBV6-1|-
CASSIGQVPSGAFF
TGTGCCAGCAGTATCGGACAGGTCCCCTCGGGAGCTTTCTTT
>TRBD2|TRBJ2-1|TRBV6-1|once
CASRREGAYNEQFF
TGTGCCAGCCGGCGGGAGGGTGCCTACAATGAGCAGTTCTTC
>-|TRBJ1-1|TRBV7-8|-
CASSPFRGRGTEAFF
TGTGCCAGCAGCCCCTTCAGGGGTAGGGGCACTGAAGCTTTCTTT
>TRBD2|TRBJ2-3|TRBV19|-
CASSSWTSGGTDTQYF
TGTGCCAGTAGTTCCTGGACTAGCGGGGGCACAGATACGCAGTATTTT
>TRBD2|TRBJ2-7|TRBV6-1|-
CASSEGVAGSYEQYF
TGTGCCAGCAGTGAAGGGGTAGCGGGATCGTACGAGCAGTACTTC
>TRBD2|TRBJ2-5|TRBV11-3|once
CASSFTSGGLQETQYF
TGTGCCAGCAGTTTTACTAGCGGGGGGCTCCAAGAGACCCAGTACTTC
>TRBD2|TRBJ2-1|TRBV10-3|-
CAISEYGRTSGGYNEQFF
TGTGCCATCAGTGAGTATGGGAGGACTAGCGGGGGTTACAATGAGCAGTTCTTC
>TRBD1|TRBJ1-1|TRBV18|-
CASSPLTGDTEAFF
TGTGCCAGCTCACCGTTAACAGGGGACACTGAAGCTTTCTTT
>-|TRBJ1-5|TRBV27|once
CASSLVQGDQPQHF
TGTGCCAGCAGTTTGGTACAGGGTGATCAGCCCCAGCATTTT
>-|TRBJ1-5|TRBV19|-
CASSIGLVEARRSNQPQHF
TGTGCCAGTAGTATTGGGTTAGTAGAGGCAAGAAGAAGCAATCAGCCCCAGCATTTT
>TRBD1|TRBJ2-7|TRBV29-1|-
CSVDSPGQGLGEQYF
TGCAGCGTTGATTCCCCGGGACAGGGTTTGGGAGAGCAGTACTTC
>TRBD1|TRBJ2-1|TRBV23-1|once
CASSQDRGNQQFF
TGCGCCAGCAGTCAAGACAGGGGCAATCAGCAGTTCTTC
>TRBD1|TRBJ2-7|TRBV28|-
CASSPRDRGPYEQYF
TGTGCCAGCAGTCCGAGGGACAGGGGGCCCTACGAGCAGTACTTC
>-|TRBJ1-1|TRBV12-5|-
CASGLVSFSSGSWNTEAFF
TGTGCTAGTGGTTTGGTAAGCTTCAGCTCGGGTAGTTGGAACACTGAAGCTTTCTTT
>-|TRBJ1-2|TRBV2|-
CASSPLQGNYGYTF
TGTGCCAGCAGCCCACTGCAGGGGAACTATGGCTACACCTTC
>-|TRBJ2-3|TRBV28|-
CASSILRRDRQRTDTQYF
TGTGCCAGCAGTATACTAAGGAGGGACAGACAAAGGACAGATACGCAGTATTTT
>-|TRBJ1-4|TRBV6-6|-
CASSYSETLENEKLFF
TGTGCCAGCAGTTACTCGGAGACTCTAGAGAATGAAAAACTGTTTTTT
>-|TRBJ1-6|TRBV6-6|-
CASSYAWDFNSPLHF
TGTGCCAGCAGTTACGCTTGGGACTTTAATTCACCCCTCCACTTT
>TRBD2|TRBJ2-2|TRBV14|-
CASSQRLAQPGELFF
TGTGCCAGCAGCCAACGACTAGCCCAACCCGGGGAGCTGTTTTTT
>-|TRBJ1-1|TRBV4-2|-
CASSQESGHSNTEAFF
TGTGCCAGCAGCCAAGAGTCCGGACACTCGAACACTGAAGCTTTCTTT